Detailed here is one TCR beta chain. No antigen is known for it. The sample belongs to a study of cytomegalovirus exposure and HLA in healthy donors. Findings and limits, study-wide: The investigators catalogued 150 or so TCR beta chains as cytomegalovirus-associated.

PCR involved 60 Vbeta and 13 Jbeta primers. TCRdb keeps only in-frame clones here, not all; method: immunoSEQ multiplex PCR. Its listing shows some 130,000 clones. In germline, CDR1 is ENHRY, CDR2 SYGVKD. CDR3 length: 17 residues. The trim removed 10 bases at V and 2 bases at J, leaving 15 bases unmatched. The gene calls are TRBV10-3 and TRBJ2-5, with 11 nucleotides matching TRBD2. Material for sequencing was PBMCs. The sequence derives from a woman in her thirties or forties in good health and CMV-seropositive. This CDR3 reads CATRGTSGRFGQETQYF. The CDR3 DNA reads TGTGCCACCAGGGGTACTAGCGGGAGATTTGGGCAAGAGACCCAGTACTTC.